Listed below are T cell receptor beta chains from one sample, sequenced in a study of vaccination and CD4 T cells after COVID-19. TCRdb reanalysed the PCR reads using MiXCR and keeps one entry per CDR3 protein. The sample lists around 10,000 distinct CDR3 sequences, approximately 49% occurring once. The antigens of these receptors remain unknown. The material sequenced was CD4+ T cells from blood, cultured in vitro. The receptors were sampled from a human donor who had recovered from COVID-19. Each CDR3 is given with its conserved first and last residue. Each record gives: V gene, J gene, CDR3 protein.

>TRBV5-4|TRBJ1-2
CASSLPGTGIRYGYTF
>TRBV24-1|TRBJ1-2
CATANPNYGYTF
>TRBV7-2|TRBJ2-5
CASSLGTRYGAEETQYF
>TRBV18|TRBJ1-5
CASSPGTGVVNQPQHF
>TRBV2|TRBJ1-3
CASRDGISGNTIYF
>TRBV5-4|TRBJ1-2
CASSFFGQGVSGYTF
>TRBV6-2/TRBV6-3|TRBJ1-6
CASYLQQGNSPLHF
>TRBV20-1|TRBJ1-1
CSALNRGGTEAFF
>TRBV12-3/TRBV12-4|TRBJ2-1
CASRPLAGGPINEQFF
>TRBV28|TRBJ2-2
CATLTPYVGTVGLFF
>TRBV7-3|TRBJ1-1
CASSLDRGITEAFF
>TRBV2|TRBJ2-4
CASGGQGLKAKNIQYF
>TRBV11-2|TRBJ2-6
CASSLVRRGSGANVLTF
>TRBV27|TRBJ1-2
CASSSSPGYGYTF
>TRBV20-1|TRBJ2-2
CSARDRGSGGGNGELFF
>TRBV6-5|TRBJ1-5
CASSYNSNQPQHF
>TRBV5-1|TRBJ2-1
CASSLAGRGELNEQFF
>TRBV2|TRBJ1-3
CASSERSTGENTIYF
>TRBV7-2|TRBJ2-5
CASSGRIAGTRSSETQYF
>TRBV7-8|TRBJ1-2
CASSRGELGYGYTF
>TRBV7-9|TRBJ1-1
CASSLGLGSNTEAFF
>TRBV30|TRBJ2-3
CAWSEGTVDSDTQYF
>TRBV7-2|TRBJ2-5
CASSTAGLIQETQYF
>TRBV20-1|TRBJ1-2
CSATDRYYGYTF
>TRBV5-4|TRBJ1-2
CASSVPGRPKGYTF
>TRBV12-3/TRBV12-4|TRBJ1-6
CASTPGILYSPLHF
>TRBV19|TRBJ2-7
CASSRQGVVLGEQYF
>TRBV9|TRBJ1-2
CASSVEGGPTGYTF
>TRBV15|TRBJ2-7
CATSRVSGSYEQYF
>TRBV7-2|TRBJ2-3
CASGPQGASDTQYF
>TRBV6-1|TRBJ2-5
CASRQSRGVQETQYF
>TRBV11-2|TRBJ2-1
CASSLDWGANEQFF
>TRBV10-3|TRBJ1-2
CVISETTGDLNYGYTF
>TRBV6-5|TRBJ1-2
CASSYYVPGQDFWYGYTF
>TRBV6-1|TRBJ2-3
CASSPGIVSTDTQYF
>TRBV14|TRBJ2-5
CASSLLGGGRETQYF
>TRBV29-1|TRBJ1-1
CSVGVNTEAFF
>TRBV18|TRBJ1-2
CASSPQAGSAPSGDYGYTF
>TRBV5-1|TRBJ1-1
CASSPDGGRKAFF
>TRBV5-4|TRBJ2-3
CASSPTLWASGDSDTQYF
>TRBV4-3|TRBJ2-5
CASSQDRGGTTWTQYF
>TRBV5-1|TRBJ1-1
CASSPWGQGNTEAFF
>TRBV2|TRBJ2-5
CASSVEGVGVETQYF
>TRBV6-2/TRBV6-3|TRBJ2-7
CASSRWTGDYEQYF
>TRBV12-3/TRBV12-4|TRBJ1-5
CASSFGIQPQHF
>TRBV6-1|TRBJ1-2
CASSRPGQLRRGDGYTF
>TRBV6-5|TRBJ2-4
CASSSGQGRNIQYF
>TRBV27|TRBJ1-1
CASRGQPGNTEAFF
>TRBV3-1|TRBJ1-6
CASSQAAYNSPLHF
>TRBV6-1|TRBJ1-2
CASSTDRAGYGYTF
>TRBV20-1|TRBJ2-5
CSATGGGSGETQYF
>TRBV24-1|TRBJ2-5
CATSDSGQGRQTQYF